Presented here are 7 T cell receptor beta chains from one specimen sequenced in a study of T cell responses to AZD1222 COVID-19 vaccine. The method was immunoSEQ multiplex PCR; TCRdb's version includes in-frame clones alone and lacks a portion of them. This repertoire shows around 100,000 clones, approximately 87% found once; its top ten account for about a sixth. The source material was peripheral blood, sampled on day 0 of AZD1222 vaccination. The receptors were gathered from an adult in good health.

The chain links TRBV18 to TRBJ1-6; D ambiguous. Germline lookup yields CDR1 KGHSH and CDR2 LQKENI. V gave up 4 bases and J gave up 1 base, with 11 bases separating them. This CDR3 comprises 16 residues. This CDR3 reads CASSQSQVSYNSPLHF. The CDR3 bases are TGTGCCAGCTCACAGAGCCAGGTTTCCTATAATTCACCCCTCCACTTT.

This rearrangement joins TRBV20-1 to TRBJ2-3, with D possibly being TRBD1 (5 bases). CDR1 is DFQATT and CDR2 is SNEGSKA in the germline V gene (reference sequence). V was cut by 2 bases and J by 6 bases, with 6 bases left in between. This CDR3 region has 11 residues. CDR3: CSARQGDTQYF. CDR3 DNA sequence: TGCAGTGCTAGACAGGGCGATACGCAGTATTTT.

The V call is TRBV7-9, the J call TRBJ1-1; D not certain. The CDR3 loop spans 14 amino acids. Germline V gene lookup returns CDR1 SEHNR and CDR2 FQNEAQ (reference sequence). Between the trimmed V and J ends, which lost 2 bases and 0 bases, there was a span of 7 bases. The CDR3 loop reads CASSLLQMNTEAFF. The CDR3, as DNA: TGTGCCAGCAGCTTATTACAGATGAACACTGAAGCTTTCTTT.

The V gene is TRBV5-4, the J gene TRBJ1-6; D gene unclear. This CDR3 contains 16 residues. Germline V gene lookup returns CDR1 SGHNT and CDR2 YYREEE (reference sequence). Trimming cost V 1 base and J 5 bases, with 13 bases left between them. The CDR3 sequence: CASSLPGSINNSPLHF. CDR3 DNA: TGTGCCAGCAGCTTGCCCGGGTCAATCAATAATTCACCCCTCCACTTT.

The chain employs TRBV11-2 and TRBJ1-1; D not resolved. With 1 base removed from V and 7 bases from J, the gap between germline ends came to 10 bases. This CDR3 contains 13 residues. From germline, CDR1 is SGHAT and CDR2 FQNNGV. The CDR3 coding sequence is TGTGCCAGCAGCTTAGGGTCTGAGAATGAAGCTTTCTTT. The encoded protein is CASSLGSENEAFF.

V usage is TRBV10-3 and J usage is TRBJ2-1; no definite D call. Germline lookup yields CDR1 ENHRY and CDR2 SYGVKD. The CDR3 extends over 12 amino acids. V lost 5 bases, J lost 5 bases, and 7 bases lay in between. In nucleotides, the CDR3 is TGTGCCATCAGTTACCGGGACAATGAGCAGTTCTTC. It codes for CAISYRDNEQFF.

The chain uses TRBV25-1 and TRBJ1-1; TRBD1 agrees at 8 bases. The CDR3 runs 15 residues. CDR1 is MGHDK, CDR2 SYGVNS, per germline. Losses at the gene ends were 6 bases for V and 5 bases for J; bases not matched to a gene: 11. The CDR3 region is CASRESTGGWTEAFF. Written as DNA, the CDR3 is TGTGCCAGCAGAGAGAGTACAGGGGGTTGGACTGAAGCTTTCTTT.